A single sample gave rise to the 23 T cell receptor beta chains below, sequenced in a study of cytomegalovirus exposure and HLA in healthy donors. The PCR ran on 60 Vbeta and 13 Jbeta primers. The table came from immunoSEQ multiplex PCR; TCRdb's copy has only in-frame clones and leaves some out. The data show 150,000 to 200,000 clones, around four fifths seen once. Sequencing input: PBMCs. All receptors derive from a woman aged 25 to 39 in good health and CMV-seronegative.

The rearrangement uses TRBV7-9 and TRBJ2-2, with D tentatively TRBD2 (6 bases). The V end lost 6 bases, the J end lost 7 bases, and 18 bases lay between the germline ends. CDR3 length: 15 residues. Germline V gene sequence: CDR1 SEHNR, CDR2 FQNEAQ (reference sequence). This CDR3 reads CASSPNSRGGGELFF. The CDR3 DNA reads TGTGCCAGCAGTCCCAATTCGCGGGGAGGCGGGGAGCTGTTTTTT.

J is TRBJ2-5 and V is TRBV18; D uncertain. The CDR3 loop spans 14 amino acids. The V end lost 6 bases, the J end lost 4 bases, and 15 bases lay between the germline ends. Per germline, CDR1 KGHSH and CDR2 LQKENI. The DNA of the CDR3 is TGTGCCAGCTCGCCCAACAGTGGTGGAGAGACCCAGTACTTC. It codes for CASSPNSGGETQYF. Full variable domain (rest looked up from reference TRBV18 and TRBJ2-5): NAGVMQNPRHLVRRRGQEARLRCSPMKGHSHVYWYRQLPEEGLKFMVYLQKENIIDESGMPKERFSAEFPKEGPSILRIQQVVRGDSAAYFCASSPNSGGETQYFGPGTRLLVL.

The chain recombines TRBV7-2 with TRBJ1-3; TRBD1 matches at 10 bases. Germline CDR1 reads SGHTA; CDR2 reads FQGNSA. With 1 base clipped from V and 1 base from J, the junction kept 1 base outside the gene matches. This CDR3 is built from 16 residues. The CDR3 loop reads CASSLGTGGSGNTIYF. In DNA, the CDR3 is TGTGCCAGCAGCTTAGGGACAGGGGGATCTGGAAACACCATATATTTT. Drawing the rest from reference TRBV7-2 and TRBJ1-3, the complete variable domain is GAGVSQSPSNKVTEKGKDVELRCDPISGHTALYWYRQSLGQGLEFLIYFQGNSAPDKSGLPSDRFSAERTGGSVSTLTIQRTQQEDSAVYLCASSLGTGGSGNTIYFGEGSWLTVV.

This chain links TRBV19 with TRBJ2-7; D is perhaps TRBD1 (6 bases). The CDR3 extends over 13 amino acids. The V gene's germline CDR1 is LNHDA and CDR2 SQIVND (reference sequence). The germline V and J ends were trimmed by 4 bases and 4 bases, with 11 bases remaining between them. Here the CDR3 DNA reads TGTGCCAGTAGTAAGGACAGAAATTACGAGCAGTACTTC. It translates to CASSKDRNYEQYF. Complete variable domain (other parts from reference TRBV19 and TRBJ2-7): DGGITQSPKYLFRKEGQNVTLSCEQNLNHDAMYWYRQDPGQGLRLIYYSQIVNDFQKGDIAEGYSVSREKKESFPLTVTSAQKNPTAFYLCASSKDRNYEQYFGPGTRLTVT.

This clone turned up a few times. The chain carries TRBV4-2 and TRBJ2-7, with D possibly TRBD1 on 5 matching bases. The V and J ends lost 1 base and 0 bases respectively, with 10 bases between them. This CDR3 spans 15 amino acids. Germline CDR1 LGHNA, CDR2 YNFKEQ. CDR3 nucleotides: TGTGCCAGCAGCCAAGGAGTAGGGGACTCCTACGAGCAGTACTTC. It is translated as CASSQGVGDSYEQYF.

V usage is TRBV5-1 and J usage is TRBJ2-2; 10 positions match TRBD2. Germline CDR1 and CDR2: SGHRS and YFSETQ. The CDR3 length is 18 residues. The V gene end was trimmed by 0 bases and the J gene end by 1 base; junction bases not matched to a gene: 6. The CDR3 spells CASSLALSGGRNTGELFF. In DNA, the CDR3 is TGCGCCAGCAGCTTGGCCCTTAGCGGGGGGCGGAACACCGGGGAGCTGTTTTTT. Using reference TRBV5-1 and TRBJ2-2 for the parts outside the CDR3, the full variable domain is KAGVTQTPRYLIKTRGQQVTLSCSPISGHRSVSWYQQTPGQGLQFLFEYFSETQRNKGNFPGRFSGRQFSNSRSEMNVSTLELGDSALYLCASSLALSGGRNTGELFFGEGSRLTVL.

The chain couples TRBV5-4 to TRBJ2-5; 8 nucleotides match TRBD1. Trimming cost V 4 bases and J 5 bases; bases outside gene matches: 10. The CDR3 runs 15 residues. The germline CDR1 and CDR2 sequences are SGHNT and YYREEE (reference sequence). This chain's CDR3 is CASSADRGALETQYF. The CDR3 region has the DNA TGTGCCAGCAGCGCTGACAGGGGAGCGTTGGAGACCCAGTACTTC.

This clone was counted once. The chain links TRBV27 to TRBJ2-1; 7 nucleotides align to TRBD2. From germline, CDR1 is MNHEY and CDR2 SMNVEV (reference sequence). V was clipped by 4 bases and J by 6 bases; unmatched bases: 3. CDR3 size: 13 residues. This CDR3 reads CASSSQRGNEQFF. As DNA, the CDR3 is TGTGCCAGCAGTTCTCAGCGGGGCAATGAGCAGTTCTTC.

The V and J genes are TRBV11-2 and TRBJ2-7; D may be TRBD1 (6 bases). The CDR3 consists of 19 residues. Germline lookup yields CDR1 SGHAT and CDR2 FQNNGV. V was clipped by 4 bases and J by 1 base, with 26 bases between them. This chain's CDR3 is CASSSVVTTGQGVSYEQYF. The CDR3, as DNA: TGTGCCAGCAGCTCAGTGGTGACGACAGGCCAAGGGGTATCCTACGAGCAGTACTTC.

This chain joins TRBV2 and TRBJ2-3; 9 bases map to TRBD2. This CDR3 is 19 amino acids long. Germline V CDR1 and CDR2: SNHLY, FYNNEI. J gave up 2 bases and V 3 bases, and 15 bases lay outside the gene matches. This chain's CDR3 is CASSELGGGVDMSTDTQYF. CDR3 in DNA: TGTGCCAGCAGTGAGTTGGGCGGGGGGGTGGACATGTCCACAGATACGCAGTATTTT.

CDR3 nucleotide sequence: TGTGCCAGTAGCCCCCTTGGACAGCCTACCTACGAGCAGTACTTC. Its protein is CASSPLGQPTYEQYF. The chain employs TRBV19 and TRBJ2-7; D perhaps matches TRBD1 (6 bases). The CDR3 is 15 residues long. Germline V CDR1 and CDR2: LNHDA, SQIVND (reference sequence). Trimming removed 6 bases from V and 2 bases from J, with 17 bases in between.

CDR3 sequence (DNA): TGTGCCAGCAGTTCTATTCTGTACGAGCAGTACTTC. This translates into CASSSILYEQYF. This rearrangement joins TRBV28 to TRBJ2-7; D gene uncertain. The germline V gene encodes CDR1 MDHEN and CDR2 SYDVKM. This CDR3 comprises 12 residues. Deletions cut 4 bases from V and 4 bases from J, with 8 bases between.

This chain uses TRBV7-8 with TRBJ1-2; 9 bases fit TRBD1. CDR1 is SGHVS and CDR2 is FQNEAQ in the germline V gene. This CDR3 has 16 amino acids. V shed 4 bases and J 6 bases; nucleotides not matched to a gene: 12. The DNA for the CDR3 is TGTGCCAGCAGCTGGGGCCTGGGACAGGGAAGGAATGGCTACACCTTC. Its protein is CASSWGLGQGRNGYTF.

The chain links TRBV7-2 to TRBJ2-5; D not resolved. The length of the CDR3 is 14 residues. Per the germline V gene, CDR1 is SGHTA and CDR2 is FQGNSA. Trimming shortened V by 4 bases and J by 2 bases, and 11 bases separated the two germline ends. The CDR3: CASSSSRVQETQYF. CDR3 DNA sequence: TGTGCCAGCAGCTCAAGCCGGGTTCAAGAGACCCAGTACTTC.

This clone was counted a few times. CDR3 protein: CASSYYRETAYEQYF. For the CDR3, the DNA is TGTGCCAGCAGTTACTACAGGGAAACCGCCTACGAGCAGTACTTC. The rearrangement uses TRBV6-5 and TRBJ2-7, with D perhaps TRBD1 (6 bases). The CDR3 consists of 15 residues. The germline CDR1 and CDR2 sequences are MNHEY and SVGAGI. The V end lost 1 base, the J end lost 2 bases, and 12 bases lay between the germline ends.

As to this clone: This sample includes further DNA sequences coding for the same CDR3. The rearrangement links TRBV9 to TRBJ1-6; 8 bases align to TRBD1. CDR1 and CDR2 from the germline V gene are SGDLS and YYNGEE. The length of the CDR3 is 14 residues. The V and J ends lost 5 bases and 7 bases, in that order; junction bases with no gene match: 5. As DNA, the CDR3 is TGTGCCAGCAGTGACAGGGGACCGAATTCACCCCTCCACTTT. It codes for CASSDRGPNSPLHF.

CDR3 sequence (DNA): TGTGCCAGTAGATCACTACAGGGGCGGGAAGAGACCCAGTACTTC. Its translation is CASRSLQGREETQYF. The chain combines TRBV19 with TRBJ2-5, with TRBD1 identical over 7 bases. The CDR3 length is 15 residues. Germline CDR1 is LNHDA and CDR2 is SQIVND (reference sequence). The V gene end was trimmed by 6 bases and the J gene end by 3 bases; junction bases not matched to a gene: 10.

The chain has TRBV6-5 and TRBJ1-5; weak D call: TRBD1 (5 bases). Germline V lookup: CDR1 MNHEY, CDR2 SVGAGI. Trimming removed 2 bases from V and 5 bases from J, with 13 bases in between. The CDR3 totals 15 residues. CDR3 residues: CASSYLGGIDQPQHF. The CDR3 nucleotides are TGTGCCAGCAGTTACCTGGGGGGGATAGATCAGCCCCAGCATTTT.

This clone has a single count. The chain links TRBV4-1 to TRBJ1-1; D is perhaps TRBD1 (5 bases). Germline V gene data show CDR1 as MGHRA and CDR2 as YSYEKL. Trimming cost V 4 bases and J 1 base, with 28 bases left between them. This CDR3 has 20 amino acids. Here the CDR3 reads CASSRIQIPQEIGGNTEAFF. The CDR3 DNA sequence: TGCGCCAGCAGCCGTATTCAAATTCCCCAGGAAATCGGGGGGAACACTGAAGCTTTCTTT.

This clone occurred many times. The chain employs TRBV25-1 and TRBJ1-4; TRBD1 matches at 7 bases. CDR1 MGHDK and CDR2 SYGVNS come from the germline V gene. The CDR3 consists of 15 residues. V was clipped by 1 base and J by 8 bases; unmatched bases: 7. The CDR3 reads CASSELVGTAEKLFF. In DNA, the CDR3 is TGTGCCAGCAGTGAATTGGTGGGGACAGCCGAAAAACTGTTTTTT.

The V gene is TRBV10-3, the J gene TRBJ1-1; 8 bases are shared with TRBD1. CDR1 and CDR2 from the germline V gene are ENHRY and SYGVKD. This CDR3 is built from 15 residues. With V trimmed by 4 bases and J by 2 bases, 6 bases remained unmatched. DNA for the CDR3: TGTGCCATCAGTGGGGGCAGGGGGCTAAACACTGAAGCTTTCTTT. This sequence encodes CAISGGRGLNTEAFF.

CDR3 protein: CASSPGTDLQGHGYTF. CDR3 sequence (DNA): TGTGCCAGCTCACCAGGGACAGACCTCCAGGGTCATGGCTACACCTTC. V usage is TRBV18 and J usage is TRBJ1-2; TRBD1 agrees at 7 bases. Germline trimming cut 2 bases from V and 6 bases from J; bases unmatched to any gene: 12. This CDR3 region has 16 residues. The germline V gene has CDR1 KGHSH and CDR2 LQKENI.

This clone was detected only a few times. The chain uses TRBV29-1 and TRBJ1-1; no reliable D call. Germline assignment: CDR1 SQVTM and CDR2 ANQGSEA. This CDR3 is built from 13 residues. V shed 6 bases and J shed 6 bases, with 17 bases lying between them. The CDR3 coding sequence is TGCAGCGTCGAGGGCCCCCCGGGAGCTGAAGCTTTCTTT. Translation gives CSVEGPPGAEAFF.